This T cell receptor beta chain was sequenced in a study of T cell changes during pregnancy in multiple sclerosis. This clone came up once. Measured with immunoSEQ multiplex PCR; TCRdb has only the in-frame clones, and not every one. Among around 50,000 clones listed, about 91% were seen once. The CDR3 is made up of 17 amino acids. The V end lost 4 bases, the J end lost 1 base, and 14 bases lay between the germline ends. The V gene's germline CDR1 is LNHDA and CDR2 SQIVND (reference sequence). The TCR sequence derives from a female donor with multiple sclerosis, enrolled in a pregnancy study. This chain uses TRBV19 with TRBJ1-6; a possible D gene is TRBD1 (6 bases). The source was CD4+ T cells from peripheral blood mononuclear cells, collected in the second trimester of pregnancy. The CDR3 sequence: CASSRTVSPSYNSPLHF. In DNA, the CDR3 is TGTGCCAGTAGTAGGACAGTCTCGCCTTCCTATAATTCACCCCTCCACTTT.